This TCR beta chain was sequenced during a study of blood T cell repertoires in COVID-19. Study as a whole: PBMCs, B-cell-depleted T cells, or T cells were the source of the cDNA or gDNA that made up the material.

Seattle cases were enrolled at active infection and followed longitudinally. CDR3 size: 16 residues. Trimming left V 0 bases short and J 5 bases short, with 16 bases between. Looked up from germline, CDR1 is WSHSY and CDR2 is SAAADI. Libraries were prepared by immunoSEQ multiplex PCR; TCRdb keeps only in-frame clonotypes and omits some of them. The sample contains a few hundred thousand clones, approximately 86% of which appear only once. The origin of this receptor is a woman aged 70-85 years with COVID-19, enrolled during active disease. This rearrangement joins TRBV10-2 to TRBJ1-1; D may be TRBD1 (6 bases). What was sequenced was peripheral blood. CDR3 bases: TGCGCCAGCAGTGAGTCGTTAATGGGGGCGCGGACTGAAGCTTTCTTT. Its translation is CASSESLMGARTEAFF.